The rows below give T cell receptor beta chains drawn from one sample of a study of shared clonotypes between healthy human individuals. Profiled with immunoSEQ multiplex PCR; TCRdb holds only in-frame clones, not every one. The sample consists of 1,400,000 or so clones, 98% of them appearing once. The sample comprised naive CD4+ T cells sorted from blood. The receptors derive from a man under 40 in good health. The CDR3 runs from the conserved cysteine through the conserved F or W. A D gene is named only where the DNA matches it firmly. Some rows have no size entry. The others give once, few or many, or a class for an expanded clone.

cdr3_nt,cdr3_aa,j_call,clone_size,v_call,d_call
TGTGCCAGCAGCGTAGGGGCAGCCCCTGGCGAGCAGTACTTC,CASSVGAAPGEQYF,TRBJ2-7,-,TRBV9,-
TGTGCCAGCAGCGTAGGTAGCGGGAGGACCGAGCAGTTCTTC,CASSVGSGRTEQFF,TRBJ2-1,-,TRBV9,TRBD2
TGCAGCGCTGCTCGGAGCGGGACCTACAATGAGCAGTTCTTC,CSAARSGTYNEQFF,TRBJ2-1,once,TRBV29-1,TRBD2
TGTGCCAGCAGCTTTTTTGGCGGGAACTACGAGCAGTACTTC,CASSFFGGNYEQYF,TRBJ2-7,-,TRBV11-2,-
TGTGCCAGCAGCACCGGCCCCGAGGCGTATTTT,CASSTGPEAYF,TRBJ2-3,-,TRBV7-9,-
TGCAGCGCGGGGACAGCGCCTAACACGAATGAAAAACTGTTTTTT,CSAGTAPNTNEKLFF,TRBJ1-4,-,TRBV29-1,TRBD1
TGTGCCAGCACCGATTCCGGACAAGAGACCCAGTACTTC,CASTDSGQETQYF,TRBJ2-5,-,TRBV6-5,-
TGTGCCAGCAGCCCTCGGGGCAGGGCAGATACGCAGTATTTT,CASSPRGRADTQYF,TRBJ2-3,-,TRBV11-2,-
TGTGCCAGCAGCTTTACCGGGACCAGCTACAATGAGCAGTTCTTC,CASSFTGTSYNEQFF,TRBJ2-1,-,TRBV25-1,-
TGTGCCAGCAGCTTGGACAGGGGGCGCCTATACAATGAGCAGTTCTTC,CASSLDRGRLYNEQFF,TRBJ2-1,-,TRBV5-8,TRBD1
TGTGCCAGCAGTTTTATTTGGACTAGCGGGGTCGCTCGTCGGTATGAGCAGTTCTTC,CASSFIWTSGVARRYEQFF,TRBJ2-1,-,TRBV28,TRBD2
TGCGCCAGCAGCTTGGCCAAATCAGGTTCCTACGAGCAGTACTTC,CASSLAKSGSYEQYF,TRBJ2-7,-,TRBV5-1,-
TGCGCCAGCCGACCCGGGACAGGGTTTGAAAAACTGTTTTTT,CASRPGTGFEKLFF,TRBJ1-4,once,TRBV5-1,TRBD1
TGCAGTGCTAGAGTCACCGCGGCTCTGTACTTC,CSARVTAALYF,TRBJ2-7,-,TRBV20-1,-
TGTGCCAGCAAGGGGACAACTCTTAACACCGGGGAGCTGTTTTTT,CASKGTTLNTGELFF,TRBJ2-2,-,TRBV7-8,-
TGTGCCAGCGTTACAACTAGCACAGATACGCAGTATTTT,CASVTTSTDTQYF,TRBJ2-3,-,TRBV6-6,-
TGCGCCAGCAGCCCCCGATTGGGGACTGAAGCTTTCTTT,CASSPRLGTEAFF,TRBJ1-1,-,TRBV5-1,-
TGTGCCAGCAGCTTGGTAGGGACAGAAGGCTACACCTTC,CASSLVGTEGYTF,TRBJ1-2,-,TRBV5-8,TRBD1
TGCGCCAGCAGCTTGGTACGGGGACTCCCGAATGAGCAGTTCTTC,CASSLVRGLPNEQFF,TRBJ2-1,-,TRBV5-1,-
TGTGCCAGTAGTCGCGGGACTTTTAGCTCCTACGAGCAGTACTTC,CASSRGTFSSYEQYF,TRBJ2-7,-,TRBV19,-
TGTGCCAGCAGTTCTATTAATACGCAGTATTTT,CASSSINTQYF,TRBJ2-3,-,TRBV28,-
TGTGCCATCAGTGAGTCTCCTAGCGGGAGTTCCTACAATGAGCAGTTCTTC,CAISESPSGSSYNEQFF,TRBJ2-1,-,TRBV10-3,TRBD2